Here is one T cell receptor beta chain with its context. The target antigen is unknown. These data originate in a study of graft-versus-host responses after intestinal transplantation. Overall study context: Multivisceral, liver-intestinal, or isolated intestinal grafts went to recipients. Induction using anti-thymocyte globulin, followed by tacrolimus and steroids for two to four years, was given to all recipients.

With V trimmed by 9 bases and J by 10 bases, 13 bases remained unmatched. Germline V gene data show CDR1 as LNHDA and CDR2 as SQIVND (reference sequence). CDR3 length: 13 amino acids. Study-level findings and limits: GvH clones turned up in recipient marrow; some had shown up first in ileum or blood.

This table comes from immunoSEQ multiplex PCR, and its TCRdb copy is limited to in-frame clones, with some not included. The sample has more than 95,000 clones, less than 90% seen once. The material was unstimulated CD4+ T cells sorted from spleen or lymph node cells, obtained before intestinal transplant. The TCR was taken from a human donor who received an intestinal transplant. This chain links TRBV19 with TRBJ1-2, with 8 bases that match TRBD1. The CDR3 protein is CASTPRQGAAYTF. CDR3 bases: TGTGCCAGCACCCCTCGCCAGGGGGCCGCCTACACCTTC. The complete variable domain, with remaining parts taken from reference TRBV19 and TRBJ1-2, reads DGGITQSPKYLFRKEGQNVTLSCEQNLNHDAMYWYRQDPGQGLRLIYYSQIVNDFQKGDIAEGYSVSREKKESFPLTVTSAQKNPTAFYLCASTPRQGAAYTFGSGTRLTVV.